Included here is one TCR beta chain sequence, with context. This clone's antigen is unknown. Base qualities are missing; no much larger clone stands one base away. At one collaborating source in Seattle, patients were enrolled during active infection and were followed longitudinally through the course of disease. Each collaborating institution followed its own protocols to collect whole blood in K2EDTA tubes. Collaborator samples were shipped for TCRbeta analysis as frozen whole blood, isolated PBMCs, or DNA extracted from either sample type. These data belong to a study of blood T cell repertoires in COVID-19 (dated by TCRdb to the early 2020s). For the study in its entirety: Samples covering the acute and convalescent phases of COVID-19 were provided by collaborators in the United States, Italy and Spain. The material from the prospective study consisted of cDNA or gDNA derived from T cells, B-cell-depleted T cells, or PBMCs. Deeply sampled blood TCRbeta repertoires from subjects exposed to, actively infected with, or recovered from COVID-19 were included in the dataset. The repertoires were made available in a free public database intended to serve as a resource for research on the immune response to SARS-CoV-2. The samples were drawn from two sources: the first 160 participants of the ongoing ImmuneRACE study, and some 1,300 subjects contributed by 6 global collaborators. Sample metadata almost always included a de-identified subject ID, COVID-19 status, age in years and sex. Where available, HLA class I and class II types were obtained from metadata supplied by the sample provider rather than from assay-based typing.

TCRbeta CDR3 regions were amplified from genomic DNA by means of the immunoSEQ Assay, a bias-controlled multiplex PCR. In the original analysis: Nucleated cell counts per sample were estimated from amplification of reference gene primers within the assay. Sequence reads were collapsed and filtered to measure the absolute abundance of every unique TCRbeta CDR3 rearrangement. For each sample, productive Simpson clonality was calculated as the square root of Simpson's diversity index over productive rearrangements. The table was pulled from immuneACCESS by TCRdb, which kept in-frame rearrangements only. Such tables lose some clones; where checked, under half of the loss comes from unresolved V genes, and the rest has no known cause. D and trimming come from the DNA, and the V and J calls and clone size come from that table. The sample table contains fewer than 350,000 clones; only one count was recorded for approximately 90% of them. The ten largest clones capture roughly 4% of the sample.

From its cysteine to its phenylalanine, the CDR3 spans 12 amino acids. The CDR3 DNA has 36 bases and is translated from base 1. For this chain, trimming is 11 bases at the V end and 7 bases at the J end, and the number of junction bases without a gene match is 8. Sequences MNHEY (CDR1) and SVGAGI (CDR2) are obtained from the germline V gene. Points the paper makes about the study in general: The amount of clinical and demographic metadata varied by source and participant and was provided uncurated.

The chain is assembled from TRBV6-5 and TRBJ2-5, and 9 bases in between align with TRBD1. Sample: peripheral blood. The TCR originated in a woman between 55 and 75 years old with COVID-19, enrolled during active disease. The DNA is as follows: TGTGCCGGGAGGACAGGGGAAGTGACCCAGTACTTC. Its protein reads: CAGRTGEVTQYF.